The present entry profiles one T cell receptor beta chain with its context. Its antigen target is currently unknown. Unmatched junction bases come to 4, with V trimmed by 3 bases and J by 2 bases. Reading the germline V gene gives CDR1 KGHSH and CDR2 LQKENI. Its CDR3 holds 15 amino acids, cysteine through phenylalanine. The retained sequence is limited to the CDR3, 45 bases, with the frame set at the first base. The data stem from a study of cytomegalovirus exposure and HLA in healthy donors (dated by TCRdb to about 2017). Regarding the complete study: An earlier analysis of approximately 600 of the donors reported 250 to 300 Gb of sequence data and approximately 110 million unique TCR beta sequences from about 200 million T cells. Roughly 300 gigabases of sequencing data and roughly 90 million unique TCR sequences were included in an early release covering roughly 700 HLA-typed donors. Of the 300 to 500 genotyped donors, 65% to 90% were placed in the genetic ancestry cluster associated with self-reported Caucasian donors. The study aimed to test whether signatures of past pathogen exposure could be identified by cataloging public T cell receptors. The study used immunosequencing to profile the T cell repertoires of under 700 subjects and linked those repertoires to cytomegalovirus serostatus. A separate validation cohort of roughly 130 different subjects was used in addition to the 666-subject first cohort. To predict cytomegalovirus infection status, the study brought together high-throughput TCR immunosequencing, statistical association of individual TCRs with disease status, and machine learning. To study patterns of TCR occurrence, a later analysis re-analyzed previously published TCR beta repertoires from around 700 donors and added high-resolution HLA genotyping. In the later analysis, no new phenotypic data were used to find candidate immune exposures; instead, reliance was placed on TCR beta sequences and their occurrence across donors. An earlier analysis of 587 of the donors used high-throughput TCR beta sequencing to judge whether each TCR beta V gene segment behaved as functional or pseudogenic. Donor age, sex, ethnicity and CMV serostatus were compiled alongside the repertoire data. A later genetic analysis took genome-wide SNP genotypes for about 55% of the roughly 700 donors and used that subset as a discovery cohort. All discovery cohort repertoires had been generated using a single sequencing platform. HLA typing included class I and class II loci at four-digit resolution. The number of typed donors differed by locus: roughly 620-640 for A, B, C, DRB1 and DQB1; approximately 520 for DQA1; approximately 600 for DPA1; and around 450 for DPB1. About 5 DR-DQ haplotypes were handled as single units for association and clustering, since linkage in the cohort was strong. Among about 400 genotyped donors of the cohort, an average of around 240,000 unique TCR beta nucleotide sequences was sequenced per donor, of which 15% to 20% were non-productive. The study at large found these results: In an earlier analysis of 450 to 750 of the donors, most TCR beta V segments appeared in productive rearrangements about 90% or about 30% of the time, broadly matching IMGT annotations. In a later analysis, several top co-occurrence clusters were reported to appear linked to parvovirus B19, influenza, CMV and Epstein-Barr virus. It was suggested by the authors that the approach could potentially be generalized to other disease states and immunological phenotypes. Compared with the roughly 670-donor mean, donors in an Asian-associated ancestry cluster had fewer N-insertions in productive TCRs, according to a later genetic analysis. Most CMV-associated TCR beta chains appeared to be HLA-restricted in a later analysis, and the HLA associations seemed to be driven largely by CMV exposure. Correlated functional status among segregating V segments might reflect linkage disequilibrium, but an unknown experimental factor could not be ruled out. Most TCR sequences were observed very rarely across donors, whereas some public TCRs were present in many individuals. The study listed 170 or so TCR beta chains as associated with cytomegalovirus. Because HLA typing was missing for some donors at each locus, association tests included only the typed subset. A group of highly shared sequence variants was considered likely to be a technical artifact of the sequencing pipeline. Cytomegalovirus status was reported to be diagnosed by the classifier with high specificity and sensitivity in both the original and validation cohorts. According to a later analysis, TCR association rates differed among HLA loci, with DRB1 alleles showing the most associated TCRs and HLA-C alleles showing the fewest. For the cohort, immune exposure information was limited to CMV serostatus. V-gene and J-gene trimming of TCR beta chains was associated with a missense DCLRE1C variant in a later genetic analysis, and the association was replicated in an independent cohort. Assigning TCR associations to individual alleles was difficult when HLA alleles, especially DR and DQ, strongly co-occurred. In vitro tests confirmed that three of the cytomegalovirus-associated TCR beta chains recognize cytomegalovirus antigens. In a later analysis, about 16,000 TCR beta sequences were associated with specific HLA alleles at a false discovery rate of 0.05. In a later analysis, HLA-associated TCR beta chains were found to be more clonally expanded and to have lower generation probabilities than equally common non-associated chains. Some IMGT-functional V segments, including TRBV6-2 and TRBV6-3, could not be distinguished by the 87-base-pair reads and were therefore excluded. A further reported finding was that TCR beta sequences accurately predicted the HLA-A and HLA-B alleles for most subjects in the first cohort. Only TCR beta chains were sequenced in this cohort, and the absence of alpha or paired-chain data limited detectable features. Roughly uniform sequencing depth across donors was assumed in presence/absence analyses, although this assumption may not hold. The earlier analysis of approximately 590 of the donors excluded approximately 15 rarely observed V segments, including chromosome 9 orphons, because counts were too low.

The cohort was made up of about 670 healthy bone marrow donors. Cohort members were all nominally healthy when sampled, although unrecorded immune exposures were likely present. The donor tested CMV seropositive and was one of the 289 seropositive cohort members. A peripheral blood sample was collected from each donor, and TCR beta sequencing was performed on peripheral blood mononuclear cells. Genomic DNA was extracted from the blood cell samples with the Qiagen DNeasy Blood Extraction Kit. Library generation was performed with the immunoSEQ multiplex PCR assay. For the multiplex PCR, a mixture combining 60 forward primers for TCR Vbeta segments and 13 reverse primers for TCR Jbeta segments was used. A multiplex PCR assay on genomic DNA amplified the CDR3 region of rearranged TCR beta genes. The Illumina HiSeq System was used to sequence the amplified TCR beta libraries as 87-base-pair reads. The authors' pipeline ran thus. In a later analysis, tens of millions of unique TCR beta chains were counted across the approximately 640 repertoires, and around 10 million of these chains were shared by at least two donors. A nearest-neighbor algorithm error-corrected the raw reads and collapsed the reads into unique sequences, merging closely related sequences to remove PCR and sequencing errors. To assign V, D and J gene segments, CDR3 sequences were aligned to IMGT reference sequences. For a sequence to be retained, at least a six-nucleotide match to both a V gene segment and a J gene segment was required. Rearrangements were called productive when the CDR3 lacked stop codons and stayed in frame with V and J; all others were non-productive. Following IMGT convention, CDR3 was defined as the stretch from the second conserved V-encoded cysteine to the conserved J-encoded phenylalanine. The earlier analysis of approximately 590 of the donors excluded any sequence lacking an unambiguous match to a single V gene segment. In an earlier analysis of about 590 of the donors, a V segment was called functional when productive rearrangements were above 56.7%, and segregating when the standard deviation between donors exceeded 5%. To diagnose cytomegalovirus status from the catalog of TCR beta chain sequences, a statistical classification framework was built. A later analysis assigned V and J genes by comparing TCR nucleotide sequences with IMGT/GENE-DB human TR gene sequences. A later analysis assigned CDR3 sequences and most-parsimonious VDJ recombination scenarios with the TCRdist pipeline. In a later analysis, every TCR beta chain was defined by the combination of its CDR3 amino acid sequence and its V-gene family, and reads without a unique V-gene family were dropped. A later analysis removed 592 highly shared, low-generation-probability nucleotide sequences to deal with suspected cross-contamination and a sequencing artifact. For each public chain, a later analysis derived a clonal expansion index from normalized ranks of inferred template counts within each repertoire. A later analysis computed generation probabilities with a VDJ recombination model fitted to out-of-frame rearrangements, and checked the results against IGoR. Hypergeometric tests were used in a later analysis to score TCR-TCR, TCR-HLA and TCR-CMV co-occurrence, with a repertoire-size bias correction applied to the TCR pairs. To estimate false discovery rates, a later analysis permuted the HLA or CMV assignments 20 times. In a later analysis, co-occurring TCRs were grouped using DBSCAN, with TCRdist sequence similarity added in when clustering inside HLA-allele-positive subsets. Co-occurrence clustering excluded repertoires with fewer than 30,000 or more than 120,000 public chains, plus five with anomalous nucleotide sharing. TCRdb took this table from immuneACCESS and kept in-frame rearrangements with V and J called. Such tables lack part of the clones; where checked against another copy, unresolved V genes explain under half of the gap, and the rest is unexplained. V and J calls and clone size follow that table, whereas D and trimming were derived from the DNA. The sample table includes more than 75,000 clones. The top ten hold 15% of the sample.

Here the chain combines TRBV18 and TRBJ1-2; TRBD1 fits 9 bases in the junction. The sample consisted of PBMCs. The sequence came from a man in his fifties in good health and CMV-seropositive. The encoded CDR3 is CASSPRGTGNYGYTF. The DNA sequence is as follows: TGTGCCAGCTCACCCCGAGGGACAGGGAACTATGGCTACACCTTC.